Described below is a single T cell receptor (beta chain) sequence and its context. Authors' analysis steps: Amplification of reference gene primers was used by the study to estimate nucleated cell counts. This table comes from immunoSEQ multiplex PCR, and its TCRdb copy is limited to in-frame clones, with some not included. V, J and clone size reflect that table, while D and trimming were determined from the DNA. The data hold fewer than 400,000 clones, with around nine tenths observed a single time. These data come from a study of blood T cell repertoires in COVID-19. The wider study: The study drew acute and convalescent COVID-19 samples from the United States, Italy and Spain. From T cells, B-cell-depleted T cells, or PBMCs came the material, which was cDNA or gDNA.

In germline, CDR1 is KGHDR, CDR2 SFDVKD. This CDR3 has 15 amino acids. V lost 5 bases to trimming and J lost 7 bases; unmatched junction nucleotides: 11. This TCR derives from a human donor in a cohort sampled during active COVID-19. Sequenced: peripheral blood. The rearrangement joins TRBV24-1 to TRBJ1-2; 8 nucleotides match TRBD1. The CDR3 protein is CATSGGQAFISGYTF. The DNA of the CDR3 is TGTGCCACCAGTGGGGGACAGGCTTTTATCTCTGGCTACACCTTC.